Included here is one T cell receptor beta chain sequence, with context. Its antigen is unknown. Generated by immunoSEQ multiplex PCR, the TCRdb table keeps only in-frame clones and is missing some. Of fewer than 100,000 clones listed, around 83% were seen once; the top ten hold 10% to 15%. The data were obtained in a study of T cell responses to AZD1222 COVID-19 vaccine. Overall study findings and caveats: Baseline seropositivity characterized only a handful of AZD1222 recipients. Unmutated regions of variants are reportedly targeted by nearly half of spike-specific TCRs.

The clonotype originates from an adult in good health. The sequences come from peripheral blood, collected on day 0 of AZD1222 vaccination.

The CDR3 DNA follows: TGTGCCAGCAGTGAAGCGCCGTGGCAGGTGGGGGGCGAGCAGTACTTC. This sequence encodes CASSEAPWQVGGEQYF. The rearrangement uses TRBV6-1 and TRBJ2-7; perhaps TRBD2 as D (6 bases). The CDR3 covers 16 residues. V lost 0 bases, J lost 6 bases, and 18 bases lay in between. Germline-derived CDR1 and CDR2 are MNHNS and SASEGT.